What follows are 7 T cell receptor beta chains derived from one specimen sequenced in a study of T cells in Graves' hyperthyroidism and ophthalmopathy. The source material, RNA transcripts, was used to amplify TCR beta CDR3 regions. HTBI primers were the set used in a first-round RT-PCR of the TCR CDR3. TCRdb processed the multiplex PCR reads anew with MiXCR; each CDR3 protein has one entry. The table has approximately 690,000 distinct CDR3 sequences, roughly 20% seen once. Material: blood. Receptor source: a man aged 25 to 40 with Graves' ophthalmopathy.

J is TRBJ2-5 and V is TRBV27; TRBD1 matches at 11 bases. This CDR3 is 15 amino acids long. Germline CDR1 reads MNHEY; CDR2 reads SMNVEV (reference sequence). J gave up 3 bases and V 3 bases, and 3 bases lay outside the gene matches. This CDR3 is CASSLWTGGEETQYF. The CDR3 DNA is TGTGCCAGCAGTTTGTGGACAGGGGGCGAAGAGACCCAGTACTTC.

There are a few counts of this clonotype. The genes are TRBV27 and TRBJ1-2, with 7 nucleotides matching TRBD1. The germline V gene encodes CDR1 MNHEY and CDR2 SMNVEV (reference sequence). The CDR3 runs to 15 residues. Trimming at V came to 0 bases and at J to 4 bases, leaving 5 bases not matched to a gene. CDR3 nucleotides: TGTGCCAGCAGTTTATCGCGGGACAGCCTCTATGGCTACACCTTC. Protein product: CASSLSRDSLYGYTF.

The gene calls are TRBV10-3 and TRBJ2-5; 8 nucleotides align to TRBD1. V was clipped by 2 bases and J by 6 bases; unmatched bases: 8. Germline CDR1 reads ENHRY; CDR2 reads SYGVKD. The CDR3 covers 15 residues. The CDR3 loop reads CAISEEPGQGKTQYF. In nucleotides, the CDR3 is TGTGCCATCAGTGAGGAACCCGGACAGGGAAAGACCCAGTACTTC.

The rearrangement joins TRBV29-1 to TRBJ1-3; D call uncertain. The CDR3 covers 15 residues. V gave up 1 base and J gave up 1 base, with 11 bases separating them. The germline CDR1 and CDR2 sequences are SQVTM and ANQGSEA. CDR3 region: CSVEVYTESGNTIYF. The CDR3 DNA is TGCAGCGTTGAAGTCTATACAGAGTCTGGAAACACCATATATTTT. Full variable domain (outside the CDR3, taken from reference TRBV29-1 and TRBJ1-3): SAVISQKPSRDICQRGTSLTIQCQVDSQVTMMFWYRQQPGQSLTLIATANQGSEATYESGFVIDKFPISRPNLTFSTLTVSNMSPEDSSIYLCSVEVYTESGNTIYFGEGSWLTVV.

This clonotype turned up a few times. The chain has TRBV7-8 and TRBJ1-2, with no clear D. Trimming removed 3 bases at V and 6 bases at J, with 17 bases between. CDR1 is SGHVS and CDR2 is FQNEAQ in the germline V gene. The CDR3 contains 15 residues. The CDR3 bases are TGTGCCAGCAGCTTCCGAAAACGAACGGTCGATGGCTACACCTTC. Its protein product is CASSFRKRTVDGYTF.

The chain is built from TRBV6-1 and TRBJ2-1, with D possibly TRBD2 on 5 matching bases. Trimming cost V 2 bases and J 7 bases, with 6 bases left between them. From germline, CDR1 is MNHNS and CDR2 SASEGT. CDR3 size: 12 residues. CDR3 region: CASSEWRNEQFF. The CDR3 coding sequence is TGTGCCAGCAGTGAATGGAGGAATGAGCAGTTCTTC.

This clonotype was detected many times. V and J are TRBV27 and TRBJ1-5, with a possible D match to TRBD1 (6 bases). V shed 3 bases and J shed 7 bases, with 10 bases lying between them. Germline V gene lookup returns CDR1 MNHEY and CDR2 SMNVEV (reference sequence). CDR3 size: 13 residues. The CDR3 region has the DNA TGTGCCAGCAGTTTCCTACAGGGCCAGCCCCAGCATTTT. Protein: CASSFLQGQPQHF.